This TCR beta chain was recovered during a study of T cells expressing NK-cell markers. General observations from the study: About 1.0-8% of CD8+ T cells in more than five donors belonged to dominant NKG2C+ clonotypes.

On this clonotype: Its target is not known.

CDR1 SGDLS and CDR2 YYNGEE come from the germline V gene. The CDR3 is 15 amino acids. No DNA is given; TCRdb re-called the 5' RACE reads and lists each CDR3 protein once. In total, the table holds under 600,000 distinct CDR3 sequences. This chain connects TRBV9 to TRBJ2-7; TCRdb's D call, TRBD1, is unchecked because there is no DNA. The specimen was blood T cells: a sorted CD56 or NKG2C T cell subset, CD4+ or CD8+ T cells, or bulk PBMC T cells (not recorded which). The TCR originated in a woman between 45 and 65 years old in good health. The CDR3 loop reads CASSVGAGAPDEQYF.